This TCR beta chain stems from a study of shared clonotypes between healthy human individuals. Study context: Each donor's CD4 naive and CD4 memory cells filled three plates apiece, CD8 naive two, and CD8 memory one.

The study, taken as a whole, reports: Expectations were that clonotype sharing among donors would be affected by sequencing depth. The study sampled only blood, and tissue repertoires likely differ.

Splitting of CD4+ cells produced CD45RA+ naive and CD45RA-negative memory subsets. A word on this clone: Its antigen is as yet unknown.

The assay was immunoSEQ multiplex PCR, and TCRdb's table has in-frame clones only and misses some. The sample includes about 1.5 million clones, nearly 99% seen only once; the top ten take approximately 0.44%. The sequence was obtained from a man in his thirties or forties in good health. Sequencing used naive CD4+ T cells sorted from blood. Sample subset: CD45RA+ positively selected.

The CDR3 DNA reads as TGCAGCGCAAGACAGGAGTCCTACGAGCAGTACTTC. Translation gives CSARQESYEQYF. V usage is TRBV29-1 and J usage is TRBJ2-7; a possible D gene is TRBD1 (6 bases). Germline V gene lookup returns CDR1 SQVTM and CDR2 ANQGSEA. V lost 7 bases and J 1 base, leaving 11 bases between the germline ends. This CDR3 has 12 amino acids.